This T cell receptor (beta chain) was sequenced for a study of blood T cell repertoires in COVID-19. At the level of the study: Donors in the United States, Italy and Spain gave samples during acute or convalescent COVID-19. PBMCs, B-cell-depleted T cells, or T cells provided the cDNA or gDNA that made up the material.

Original analysis: Cell counts per sample came from amplifying reference gene primers. The assay was immunoSEQ multiplex PCR, and TCRdb's table has in-frame clones only and misses some. For V, J and clone size, that table is used; D and trimming come from the DNA. Here the sample spans fewer than 400,000 clones, around 84% being singletons. Trimming removed 1 base at V and 7 bases at J, with 10 bases between. Germline V gene sequence: CDR1 LNHDA, CDR2 SQIVND (reference sequence). The CDR3 is 13 residues long. The sequence was collected from a human donor in a cohort sampled during active COVID-19. The sequenced material came from peripheral blood. The chain is built from TRBV19 and TRBJ1-1; D not resolved. The CDR3 nucleotides are TGTGCCAGTAGTATAGCAGCCCTAGGTGAAGCTTTCTTT. This codes for CASSIAALGEAFF.